This TCR beta chain was recorded in a study of identical twins. V dropped 4 bases and J dropped 4 bases, with 11 bases sitting between them. The CDR3 has 14 residues. In germline, CDR1 is MNHEY, CDR2 SVGAGI. In TCRdb, the 5' RACE reads were re-called with MiXCR into one record per CDR3 protein. The sample has about 530,000 distinct CDR3 sequences, 13% to 15% seen once. The sample was also linked to a second study, of yellow fever vaccine responses in identical twins.

This chain links TRBV6-5 with TRBJ1-3; D is uncertain. The specimen sequenced was CD4+ T cells sorted from blood. The source of this sequence is a woman between 18 and 29 years old in good health. Here the CDR3 reads CASSSHPSGNTIYF. The CDR3 DNA reads as TGTGCCAGCAGTTCGCACCCTTCCGGAAACACCATATATTTT.